This T cell receptor beta chain was documented in a study of blood T cell repertoires in COVID-19. Study details: Samples of COVID-19 (acute and convalescent) were obtained from the United States, Italy and Spain.

Followed over time, Seattle patients had been enrolled while infection was active. Per the study methods: Estimation of nucleated cell counts was performed using reference gene primer amplification. Sequencing was performed with immunoSEQ multiplex PCR; in TCRdb, only in-frame clones are kept and a portion is missing. V and J calls and clone size are copied from that table; D and trimming were computed from the DNA. The profile shows some 220,000 clones, roughly 85% of them singletons. In the case of this clone: A junction boundary mismatches the germline segment, possibly from a read error.

Germline V gene data show CDR1 as SGHNT and CDR2 as YYREEE (reference sequence). The length of the CDR3 is 16 residues. The material sequenced was peripheral blood. This chain uses TRBV5-4 with TRBJ1-6, with D possibly matching TRBD1 (5 bases). This receptor was identified in a man in his fifties or sixties with COVID-19, enrolled during active disease. This chain's CDR3 is CAGRYPGGIDNSPLHF. CDR3 bases: TGTGCCGGCAGATACCCGGGGGGGATAGATAATTCACCCCTCCACTTT.